This entry is about one TCR beta chain. This clone was seen more than once but under ten times. What this receptor recognizes is not known. No base quality information exists; no much larger clone differs at one position. The entry originates in a study of metastatic and nonmetastatic thyroid tumors (dated by TCRdb to about 2020). Notes on the research overall: The researchers compared repertoires between peripheral blood samples and tumor or nodule tissue samples from patients with malignant or benign thyroid disease. The study at large found these results: In both blood and tumor samples, TCR beta diversity was reported to be significantly higher in malignant tumors than in benign nodules.

Library creation used PCR. The sequencing machine was an Illumina HiSeq 4000. High-throughput sequencing was used to profile the TCR beta-chain CDR3 region of every patient. The study's own analysis went as follows. The researchers built a classifier to tell apart papillary thyroid cancer patients with distant metastasis, based on CDR3 differences among clinicopathological groups. Repertoire diversity was assessed with the Shannon index, and tumor-blood repertoire similarity with the Morisita-Horn index. TCRdb's own reprocessing of the public reads used fastp at Q25 and MiXCR and kept productive beta chains. The V and J calls and clone size come from TCRdb's table, not from the authors' own analysis. The table for this sample lists 6,000 or so clones; roughly 16% of them were counted only once. The ten largest clones represent approximately 12% of the sample. Between the V and J ends, shortened by 5 bases and 4 bases respectively, the junction contains 12 bases. From the cysteine through the phenylalanine, the CDR3 covers 13 amino acids. CDR3 DNA is the only sequence kept; it has 39 bases, read in frame from the first base.

No treatment had been received by any patient before thyroid surgery. Using T-cell receptor beta sequencing, the researchers looked back retrospectively at clinical samples from patients, gathered between about 2012 and 2019. Rearrangement joined TRBV12-3 or TRBV12-4 to TRBJ2-7, with the D call perhaps TRBD1 or TRBD2, each one matching 5 bases. Sequenced sample: tumor tissue. The receptor was isolated from a male donor with papillary thyroid cancer or a benign thyroid nodule (not recorded which). Some clones in this sample may be carry-over from other donors' samples. The encoded CDR3 is CASSPRGDYEQYF. The nucleotide sequence reads as follows: TGTGCCAGCAGTCCTAGAGGGGATTACGAGCAGTACTTC.